The 27 T cell receptor beta chains presented below share a single source sample, sequenced in a study of control samples from healthy donors and cancer patients. Libraries were prepared by immunoSEQ multiplex PCR; TCRdb keeps only in-frame clonotypes and omits some of them. The table lists 40,000 to 60,000 clones, approximately 91% of them singletons. The sequenced sample consisted of PBMCs. Every receptor here comes from a man in his forties or fifties with head and neck cancer.

J is TRBJ2-1 and V is TRBV9, with 12 nucleotides matching TRBD2. This CDR3 region has 16 residues. The V segment lost 0 bases and the J segment 6 bases; nucleotides outside the gene matches: 4. From germline, CDR1 is SGDLS and CDR2 YYNGEE. CDR3 sequence: CASSVGLAGDPNEQFF. The CDR3 DNA reads as TGTGCCAGCAGCGTAGGACTAGCGGGGGACCCCAATGAGCAGTTCTTC.

This clone was seen a single time. This chain uses TRBV2 with TRBJ2-6; 8 bases map to TRBD2. The trim removed 4 bases at V and 2 bases at J, leaving 7 bases unmatched. CDR1 and CDR2 from the germline V gene are SNHLY and FYNNEI. CDR3 length: 17 residues. CDR3 sequence reads: CASSGAGGGAGANVLTF. CDR3 DNA: TGTGCCAGCAGTGGGGCGGGGGGCGGGGCTGGGGCCAACGTCCTGACTTTC.

This clone was counted a single time. The rearrangement joins TRBV10-2 to TRBJ2-3; 9 bases match TRBD2. CDR3 length: 18 amino acids. The germline CDR1 and CDR2 sequences are WSHSY and SAAADI. Germline trimming cut 3 bases from V and 6 bases from J; bases unmatched to any gene: 16. The CDR3 region is CASSEGGTSSLKSDTQYF. DNA of the CDR3: TGCGCCAGCAGTGAAGGCGGGACTAGCAGTCTTAAGTCCGATACGCAGTATTTT.

This clone has a single count. The rearrangement joins TRBV7-3 to TRBJ1-5; no clear D gene. Germline CDR1 and CDR2: SGHTA and FQGTGA. This CDR3 is built from 15 residues. Trimming stripped 5 bases from V and 5 bases from J, with 16 bases between. The CDR3 DNA follows: TGTGCCAGCAGCCCCTCAAACGGGGTGGATCAGCCCCAGCATTTT. It encodes CASSPSNGVDQPQHF.

The chain employs TRBV6-4 and TRBJ1-4, with D unclear. The CDR3 loop spans 15 amino acids. Germline V gives CDR1 MRHNA, CDR2 SNTAGT. The V gene lost 8 bases and the J gene lost 10 bases, with 23 bases spanning the gap. The CDR3 reads CASPKFRRNAGKLFF. The CDR3 DNA is TGTGCCAGCCCCAAATTCCGACGGAATGCTGGAAAACTGTTTTTT.

The chain couples TRBV6-1 to TRBJ2-5; no clear D gene. There are 14 residues in the CDR3. The V gene's germline CDR1 is MNHNS and CDR2 SASEGT. With 0 bases removed from V and 2 bases from J, the gap between germline ends came to 7 bases. Here the CDR3 reads CASSEAGRQETQYF. The CDR3 DNA follows: TGTGCCAGCAGTGAAGCGGGCAGACAAGAGACCCAGTACTTC.

The table lists this clone with a few counts. This rearrangement joins TRBV28 to TRBJ1-6; tentative D call: TRBD1 (5 bases). CDR3 length: 14 amino acids. In germline, CDR1 is MDHEN, CDR2 SYDVKM. V was clipped by 7 bases and J by 2 bases, with 9 bases between them. The CDR3 DNA sequence: TGTGCCAGCACGGGGGTACCCTATAATTCACCCCTCCACTTT. Amino acid sequence: CASTGVPYNSPLHF.

The rearrangement uses TRBV21-1 and TRBJ2-5; TRBD2 reflects the table's D call only, with no check against the DNA. TRBV21-1 is deemed a pseudogene. The CDR3 sequence is 16 residues long. CDR3 sequence: CARKTPPGPGRQTQYF. The DNA for the CDR3 is TGTGCCAGGAAAACCCCCCCAGGCCCAGGGAGGCAGACCCAGTACTTC.

The rearrangement joins TRBV5-6 to TRBJ2-3; perhaps TRBD2 as D (6 bases). CDR1 is SGHDT, CDR2 YYEEEE, per germline. The V end lost 2 bases, the J end lost 2 bases, and 15 bases lay between the germline ends. The CDR3 sequence is 16 residues long. For the CDR3, the DNA is TGTGCCAGCAGCTTCGTGGAGGGCAGGTCCACAGATACGCAGTATTTT. Amino acid sequence: CASSFVEGRSTDTQYF. Complete variable domain (other parts from reference TRBV5-6 and TRBJ2-3): DAGVTQSPTHLIKTRGQQVTLRCSPKSGHDTVSWYQQALGQGPQFIFQYYEEEERQRGNFPDRFSGHQFPNYSSELNVNALLLGDSALYLCASSFVEGRSTDTQYFGPGTRLTVL.

J is TRBJ1-4 and V is TRBV3-1 (or the pseudogene TRBV3-2), with a tentative D call TRBD1 (5 bases). Germline lookup yields CDR1 LGHDT and CDR2 YNNKEL (reference sequence). Trimming shortened V by 4 bases and J by 0 bases, and 18 bases separated the two germline ends. The CDR3 has 18 amino acids. CDR3 region: CASSPWGPRVATNEKLFF. In nucleotides, the CDR3 is TGTGCCAGCAGCCCTTGGGGCCCCCGCGTAGCAACTAATGAAAAACTGTTTTTT.

The chain carries TRBV5-1 and TRBJ2-7; D gene ambiguous. Per germline, CDR1 SGHRS and CDR2 YFSETQ. The CDR3 runs 11 residues. Trimming cost V 1 base and J 8 bases, with 7 bases left between them. The CDR3 loop is CASSLSAQQYF. CDR3 coding DNA: TGCGCCAGCAGCTTGTCGGCACAGCAGTACTTC. Variable domain in full (rest from reference TRBV5-1 and TRBJ2-7): KAGVTQTPRYLIKTRGQQVTLSCSPISGHRSVSWYQQTPGQGLQFLFEYFSETQRNKGNFPGRFSGRQFSNSRSEMNVSTLELGDSALYLCASSLSAQQYFGPGTRLTVT.

The rearrangement uses TRBV2 and TRBJ1-1; D is unclear. Germline CDR1 and CDR2: SNHLY and FYNNEI. V gave up 6 bases and J gave up 1 base, with 12 bases separating them. CDR3 length equals 14 residues. CDR3 coding DNA: TGTGCCAGCAGAGAGGGAAATCAGAACACTGAAGCTTTCTTT. Translation: CASREGNQNTEAFF.

V and J are TRBV2 and TRBJ2-7; D is ambiguous. CDR1 is SNHLY, CDR2 FYNNEI, per germline. V gave up 4 bases and J gave up 2 bases, with 3 bases separating them. This CDR3 is 11 amino acids long. CDR3: CASSGPYEQYF. The DNA of the CDR3 is TGTGCCAGCAGTGGTCCCTACGAGCAGTACTTC.

CDR3: CASSRGQYTGELFF. The CDR3 DNA sequence: TGTGCCAGCAGCCGAGGACAGTACACCGGGGAGCTGTTTTTT. The chain carries TRBV5-6 and TRBJ2-2, with D perhaps TRBD1 (6 bases). Deletions cut 4 bases from V and 3 bases from J, with 10 bases between. The CDR3 is made up of 14 amino acids. Germline V CDR1 and CDR2: SGHDT, YYEEEE. Full variable domain (missing parts from reference TRBV5-6 and TRBJ2-2): DAGVTQSPTHLIKTRGQQVTLRCSPKSGHDTVSWYQQALGQGPQFIFQYYEEEERQRGNFPDRFSGHQFPNYSSELNVNALLLGDSALYLCASSRGQYTGELFFGEGSRLTVL.

Only a few counts were recorded for this clone. The J gene is TRBJ2-7, the V gene TRBV18; D may be TRBD1 (6 bases). The CDR3 loop spans 16 amino acids. Germline V CDR1 and CDR2: KGHSH, LQKENI. The ends were cut back, 3 bases at V and 1 base at J, with 16 bases in the middle. CDR3 in DNA: TGTGCCAGCTCACCCCTCCCCGGGACAACTTCCTACGAGCAGTACTTC. The encoded protein is CASSPLPGTTSYEQYF.

The V call is TRBV11-2, the J call TRBJ2-5, with D possibly matching TRBD1 (8 bases). The CDR3 has 15 amino acids. Trimming shortened V by 5 bases and J by 7 bases, and 20 bases separated the two germline ends. Germline values: CDR1 SGHAT, CDR2 FQNNGV. CDR3 amino acids: CASSPARSGTGTQYF. The CDR3 bases are TGTGCCAGCAGCCCAGCCAGGAGCGGGACAGGGACCCAGTACTTC.

The chain recombines TRBV7-9 with TRBJ1-4; weak D call: TRBD1 (5 bases). The CDR3 contains 19 residues. The germline CDR1 and CDR2 sequences are SEHNR and FQNEAQ (reference sequence). V was trimmed by 1 base and J by 0 bases, leaving 18 bases between them. The CDR3 region is CASSLDIFGALATNEKLFF. For the CDR3, the DNA is TGTGCCAGCAGCTTAGACATATTCGGGGCCCTTGCAACTAATGAAAAACTGTTTTTT.

The rearrangement uses TRBV30 and TRBJ1-3; no reliable D call. Germline values: CDR1 GTSNPN, CDR2 SVGIG (reference sequence). This CDR3 is built from 16 residues. V lost 3 bases and J lost 4, with 19 bases in between. The CDR3 DNA is TGTGCCTGGAGCCCCGGGTTGGTCTCTTCGGGAAACACCATATATTTT. This encodes CAWSPGLVSSGNTIYF. The variable domain in full, completed from reference TRBV30 and TRBJ1-3, reads SQTIHQWPATLVQPVGSPLSLECTVEGTSNPNLYWYRQAAGRGLQLLFYSVGIGQISSEVPQNLSASRPQDRQFILSSKKLLLSDSGFYLCAWSPGLVSSGNTIYFGEGSWLTVV.

This rearrangement joins TRBV7-3 to TRBJ1-2; D is undetermined. Deletions cut 1 base from V and 3 bases from J, with 24 bases between. Germline V gene lookup returns CDR1 SGHTA and CDR2 FQGTGA. CDR3 length equals 19 residues. The CDR3 is CASSLRYVISSQRHYGYTF. In nucleotides, the CDR3 is TGTGCCAGCAGCTTAAGGTACGTTATTTCGTCACAGCGACACTATGGCTACACCTTC.

The rearrangement uses TRBV3-1 (or the pseudogene TRBV3-2) and TRBJ2-5; 10 bases map to TRBD1. V lost 1 base, J lost 0 bases, and 11 bases stayed unmatched. The V gene's germline CDR1 is LGHDT and CDR2 YNNKEL (reference sequence). The CDR3 extends over 19 amino acids. The chain's CDR3 is CASSQGWKWGQGYQETQYF. CDR3 DNA sequence: TGTGCCAGCAGCCAAGGTTGGAAATGGGGACAGGGGTACCAAGAGACCCAGTACTTC.

The chain links TRBV7-3 to TRBJ1-1; a weak D match, TRBD1 (5 bases). This CDR3 is 13 amino acids long. CDR1 and CDR2 (germline): SGHTA, FQGTGA. V dropped 0 bases and J dropped 4 bases, with 6 bases sitting between them. In DNA, the CDR3 is TGTGCCAGCAGCTTAACCGGGGCCACTGAAGCTTTCTTT. Its translation is CASSLTGATEAFF.

This chain connects TRBV7-6 to TRBJ2-1; 8 positions match TRBD2. Looked up from germline, CDR1 is SGHVS and CDR2 is FNYEAQ. This CDR3 has 18 amino acids. Losses at the gene ends were 5 bases for V and 0 bases for J; bases not matched to a gene: 12. CDR3 sequence: CASSPGEREWSSYNEQFF. The CDR3 DNA follows: TGTGCCAGCAGCCCCGGAGAGCGGGAGTGGTCCTCCTACAATGAGCAGTTCTTC.

The V gene is TRBV5-5, the J gene TRBJ2-7; D gene unclear. CDR1 is SGHKS and CDR2 is YYEKEE in the germline V gene (reference sequence). The CDR3 runs to 14 residues. Deletions cut 0 bases from V and 3 bases from J, with 10 bases between. The CDR3 region has the DNA TGTGCCAGCAGCTTGGGCCAGGCGCTCTACGAGCAGTACTTC. Its translation is CASSLGQALYEQYF.

The genes are TRBV5-5 and TRBJ2-3, with D unresolved. Germline CDR1 reads SGHKS; CDR2 reads YYEKEE (reference sequence). The CDR3 contains 14 residues. Trimming stripped 5 bases from V and 3 bases from J, with 13 bases between. The CDR3, as DNA: TGTGCCAGCAGAGATGACCGTGGGACAGATACGCAGTATTTT. Amino acids: CASRDDRGTDTQYF.

This clone was seen only a few times. V is TRBV18 and J is TRBJ2-7, with D possibly TRBD1 on 5 matching bases. CDR1 and CDR2 from the germline V gene are KGHSH and LQKENI. There are 13 residues in the CDR3. V was trimmed by 3 bases and J by 4 bases, leaving 10 bases between them. This chain's CDR3 is CASSPVTAYEQYF. CDR3 coding DNA: TGTGCCAGCTCACCGGTGACAGCTTACGAGCAGTACTTC.

V is TRBV5-1 and J is TRBJ2-3, with 8 bases fitting TRBD2. Unmatched junction bases numbered 8, after V lost 4 bases and J lost 4 bases. Per the germline V gene, CDR1 is SGHRS and CDR2 is YFSETQ. The CDR3 has 15 amino acids. Here the CDR3 DNA reads TGCGCCAGCAGCAGGAGCGGGAGTTTCGCAGATACGCAGTATTTT. Translating it yields CASSRSGSFADTQYF.

This chain connects TRBV19 to TRBJ1-1; a possible D gene is TRBD1 (6 bases). V lost 3 bases, J lost 7 bases, and 12 bases lay in between. CDR3 length equals 13 residues. Germline loops: CDR1 LNHDA, CDR2 SQIVND (reference sequence). CDR3 in DNA: TGTGCCAGTAGTATGAGGGCGGACAGTGAAGCTTTCTTT. It codes for CASSMRADSEAFF. The full variable domain, with the rest looked up from reference TRBV19 and TRBJ1-1, is DGGITQSPKYLFRKEGQNVTLSCEQNLNHDAMYWYRQDPGQGLRLIYYSQIVNDFQKGDIAEGYSVSREKKESFPLTVTSAQKNPTAFYLCASSMRADSEAFFGQGTRLTVV.